Listed here are 8 T cell receptor beta chains from one sample, sequenced in a study of blood T cells in healthy people across ages. PCR was performed a second time for roughly 7 to 12 cycles using a sample-barcoded 5' primer and a J-beta primer mix. MiXCR was run by TCRdb on the 5' RACE reads, yielding one entry per CDR3 protein. The sample lists around 900,000 distinct CDR3 sequences, roughly 50% occurring once. What was sequenced was blood. These receptors came from an older woman in good health.

To note about this clonotype: Being one base from a much bigger clone, this may be a read error. V is TRBV10-3 and J is TRBJ2-6, with D possibly matching TRBD1 (6 bases). Germline V gives CDR1 ENHRY, CDR2 SYGVKD. This CDR3 has 17 residues. CDR3 sequence: CASSTGRPEFGANVLTF. The DNA of the CDR3 is TGTGCCAGCAGTACAGGGAGACCCGAATTCGGGGCCAACGTCCTGACTTTC.

This clonotype was seen a few times. This chain connects TRBV12-3 or TRBV12-4 to TRBJ1-2; 7 positions agree with TRBD1. The CDR3 runs to 13 residues. V trimming: 5 bases; J trimming: 5 bases; junction bases outside the gene matches: 5. The CDR3 DNA is TGTGCCAGCAGTCGGGACAGCTTATATGGCTACACCTTC. It encodes CASSRDSLYGYTF.

About this clonotype itself: One end of the junction is discordant with germline, which a read error may explain. This chain joins TRBV6-1 and TRBJ2-1; TRBD2 might be the D (6 bases). Germline V gives CDR1 MNHNS, CDR2 SASEGT. The CDR3 is made up of 15 amino acids. DNA of the CDR3: TGTGCCAGCAGGGAAGCGGGCAACTCCTACAATGAGCAGTTCTTC. Translated, it gives CASREAGNSYNEQFF.

Only a few counts were recorded for this clonotype. This chain joins TRBV20-1 and TRBJ1-2; 10 bases are shared with TRBD1. CDR1 is DFQATT and CDR2 is SNEGSKA in the germline V gene (reference sequence). The CDR3 extends over 13 amino acids. J was trimmed by 9 bases and V by 3 bases; bases with no gene match: 7. CDR3 nucleotide sequence: TGCAGTGCTAGCGACAGGGGGCCAGAAAGCTACACCTTC. It is translated as CSASDRGPESYTF.

The rearrangement joins TRBV11-1 to TRBJ2-4; the D gene is possibly TRBD2 (6 bases). The J call could be wrong; TRBJ2-7 is a better fit for the DNA end. The CDR3 contains 15 residues. The germline V gene has CDR1 SGHAT and CDR2 FQDESV (reference sequence). The CDR3 loop is CASSQTGTSAYEQYF. As DNA, the CDR3 is TGTGCCAGCAGCCAAACCGGGACTTCGGCCTACGAGCAGTACTTC.

The V and J genes are TRBV20-1 and TRBJ2-7, with TRBD1 identical over 9 bases. This CDR3 is built from 13 residues. Germline loops: CDR1 DFQATT, CDR2 SNEGSKA (reference sequence). Losses at the gene ends were 6 bases for V and 6 bases for J; bases not matched to a gene: 9. CDR3 protein: CSANTQGACEQYF. The CDR3 DNA is TGCAGTGCCAATACACAGGGGGCTTGCGAGCAGTACTTC.

In this sample, this clonotype turned up a few times. A much bigger clone sits one base away, suggesting this may be a read error. The V gene is TRBV20-1, the J gene TRBJ2-1; 8 bases are a match to TRBD2. The end of the DNA aligns better with TRBJ2-7, so the J call may be wrong. Germline assignment: CDR1 DFQATT and CDR2 SNEGSKA (reference sequence). This CDR3 spans 13 amino acids. CDR3 amino acids: CSATSGFGNEQYF. Written as DNA, the CDR3 is TGCAGTGCTACTAGCGGGTTTGGCAATGAGCAGTACTTC.

The rearrangement joins TRBV5-6 to TRBJ2-3; D not resolved. The V end lost 3 bases, the J end lost 6 bases, and 20 bases lay between the germline ends. The CDR3 spans 16 residues. Germline-derived CDR1 and CDR2 are SGHDT and YYEEEE. The CDR3 protein is CASSSPVTRVTDTQYF. DNA for the CDR3: TGTGCCAGCAGCTCGCCCGTGACACGGGTGACGGATACGCAGTATTTT.